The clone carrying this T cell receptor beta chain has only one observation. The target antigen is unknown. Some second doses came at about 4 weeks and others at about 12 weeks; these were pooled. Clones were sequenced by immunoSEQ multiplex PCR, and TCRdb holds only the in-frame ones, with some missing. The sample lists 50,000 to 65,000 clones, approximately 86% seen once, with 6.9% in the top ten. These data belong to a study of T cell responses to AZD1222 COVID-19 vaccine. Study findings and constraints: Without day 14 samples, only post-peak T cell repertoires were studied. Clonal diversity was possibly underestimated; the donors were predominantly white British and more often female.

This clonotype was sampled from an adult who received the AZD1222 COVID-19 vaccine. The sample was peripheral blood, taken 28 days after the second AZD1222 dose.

This chain's CDR3 is CASSLNMNTEAFF. CDR3 in DNA: TGCGCCAGCAGCCTAAATATGAACACTGAAGCTTTCTTT. The rearrangement joins TRBV5-1 to TRBJ1-1; no clear D gene. Trimming cost V 4 bases and J 0 bases, with 7 bases left between them. The CDR3 is 13 residues long. Germline CDR1 SGHRS, CDR2 YFSETQ.